This TCR beta chain was captured in a study of cytomegalovirus exposure and HLA in healthy donors. The germline V and J ends were trimmed by 4 bases and 1 base, with 8 bases remaining between them. CDR3 length equals 13 residues. CDR1 is SGHVS and CDR2 is FNYEAQ in the germline V gene. The PCR contained 60 Vbeta and 13 Jbeta primers. Only in-frame clones appear in the TCRdb table, and some are missing; sequencing was by immunoSEQ multiplex PCR. In the table there are about 160,000 clones, roughly four fifths of which are singletons. The sequencing input was PBMCs. This receptor was obtained from a man in his forties in good health and CMV-seronegative. V usage is TRBV7-6 and J usage is TRBJ2-7; D may be TRBD1 (5 bases). CDR3 protein: CASSWGESYEQYF. The CDR3 DNA reads TGTGCCAGCAGCTGGGGCGAATCCTACGAGCAGTACTTC.